This paragraph reports one T cell receptor (beta chain). Its specificity is not known. The primer mix had 60 Vbeta and 13 Jbeta primers. Measured with immunoSEQ multiplex PCR; TCRdb has only the in-frame clones, and not every one. The sample contains around 50,000 clones, 45% to 70% of which appear only once. This sample stems from a study of cytomegalovirus exposure and HLA in healthy donors. Background on the study: Early released data had around 79 million unique TCRs, all coming from HLA-typed donors.

Whole-study results and caveats: With later analysis, a missense DCLRE1C variant became linked to TCR beta V- and J-gene trimming. The only immune exposure information that was available was CMV serostatus.

At collection, donors were nominally healthy, but unrecorded immune exposures were probable. The sample taken for sequencing was PBMCs. The receptor was isolated from a human donor in good health.

CDR3 protein: CASISAHGQPQHF. CDR3 coding DNA: TGTGCCAGTATTTCGGCCCACGGGCAGCCCCAGCATTTT. This rearrangement joins TRBV19 to TRBJ1-5; no clear D. Per the germline V gene, CDR1 is LNHDA and CDR2 is SQIVND (reference sequence). With 7 bases removed from V and 7 bases from J, the gap between germline ends came to 14 bases. This CDR3 spans 13 amino acids.